The present TCR beta chain was sequenced within a study of T cells in tuberculosis. Across the study: This South African cohort compared adolescents with or without latent tuberculosis against adults with active tuberculosis. The study, taken as a whole, reports: Active tuberculosis alpha repertoires lay closer to GMM-specific TCRs than controls'. GEM motif frequencies gave over 55% accuracy; the GMM repertoire gave almost 90%.

TCRdb's copy holds only in-frame clones and misses some; the assay was immunoSEQ multiplex PCR. The repertoire holds some 34,000 clones, with about 94% as singletons. Germline V lookup: CDR1 SGHNT, CDR2 YENEEA. The CDR3 extends over 15 amino acids. Trimming left V 2 bases short and J 1 base short, with 8 bases between. Comment on this clone: The target antigen is unknown.

This clonotype was sampled from a donor aged 10 to 29 with latent tuberculosis or without tuberculosis infection. Sequencing was performed on PBMCs. This rearrangement joins TRBV11-3 to TRBJ2-2; maybe TRBD1 (5 bases). CDR3 amino acids: CASSLTGVNTGELFF. As DNA, the CDR3 is TGTGCCAGCAGCTTAACAGGAGTGAACACCGGGGAGCTGTTTTTT.